The T cell receptor (beta chain) described here comes from a study of CD8 T cells in Susac syndrome. About the research overall: Clinical remission applied to roughly 8 sequenced Susac syndrome patients, and five or six had active disease. Patients with Susac syndrome, at blood draw, were therapy-naive, on corticosteroids, or on intravenous immunoglobulin alone.

CDR1 and CDR2 (germline): GTSNPN, SVGIG (reference sequence). This CDR3 spans 12 amino acids. J was trimmed by 8 bases and V by 0 bases; bases with no gene match: 0. Roughly 0.45 to 1 ug RNA was reverse transcribed with random hexamers. Amplification of TCR beta CDR3 across 54 Vbeta and 13 Jbeta was performed with immunoSEQ multiplex PCR. A single record per CDR3 protein comes from TCRdb applying MiXCR to the immunoSEQ multiplex PCR reads. Counted here are some 250,000 distinct CDR3 sequences, 90% to 96% occurring once; the ten biggest clones make up under 0.12%. Negative isolation was applied to CD8+ and CD4+ T cells, and FACS enrichment was applied to TEMRA cells.

V and J are TRBV30 and TRBJ2-1, with 8 bases lining up with TRBD1. The sequenced sample consisted of CD4+ T cells from PBMCs. This sequence was found in a human donor with Susac syndrome. CDR3 sequence: CAWSVQGDEQFF. DNA for the CDR3: TGTGCCTGGAGTGTACAGGGGGATGAGCAGTTCTTC.